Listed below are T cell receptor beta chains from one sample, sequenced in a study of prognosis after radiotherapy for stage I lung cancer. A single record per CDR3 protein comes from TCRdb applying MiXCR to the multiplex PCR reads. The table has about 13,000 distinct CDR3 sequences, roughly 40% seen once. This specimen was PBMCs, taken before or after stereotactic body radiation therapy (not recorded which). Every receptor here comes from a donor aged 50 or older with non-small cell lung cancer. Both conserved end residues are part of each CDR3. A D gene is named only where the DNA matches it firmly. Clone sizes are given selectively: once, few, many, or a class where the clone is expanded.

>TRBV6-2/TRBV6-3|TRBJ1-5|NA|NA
CASSSEQNQPQHF
TGTGCCAGCAGCTCGGAACAGAATCAGCCCCAGCATTTT
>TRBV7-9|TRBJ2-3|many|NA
CASSLGSPSTDTQYF
TGTGCCAGCAGCTTAGGGTCGCCTAGCACAGATACGCAGTATTTT
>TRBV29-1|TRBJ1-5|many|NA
CSVVGQANQPQHF
TGCAGCGTTGTCGGCCAGGCCAATCAGCCCCAGCATTTT
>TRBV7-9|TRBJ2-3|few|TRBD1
CASSSTRDRGLRGVDTQYF
TGTGCCAGCAGCTCCACCAGGGACAGGGGGCTGAGAGGAGTAGATACGCAGTATTTT
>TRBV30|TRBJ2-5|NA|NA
CAWSSGVETQYF
TGTGCCTGGAGTTCAGGGGTAGAGACCCAGTACTTC
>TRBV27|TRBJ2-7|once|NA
CAISLGSSYEQYF
TGTGCTATCAGCTTGGGCTCCTCCTACGAGCAGTACTTC
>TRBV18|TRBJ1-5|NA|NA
CASSASYYSNQPQHF
TGTGCCAGCTCCGCATCATACTACAGCAATCAGCCCCAGCATTTT
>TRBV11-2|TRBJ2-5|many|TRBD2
CASSSSGVAGAQYF
TGTGCCAGCAGCAGCTCTGGGGTAGCGGGGGCCCAGTACTTC
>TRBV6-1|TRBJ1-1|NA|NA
CASSPQGTTEAFF
TGTGCCAGCTCCCCCCAGGGTACCACTGAAGCTTTCTTT
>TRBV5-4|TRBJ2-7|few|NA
CASSLGSTDYEQYF
TGTGCCAGCAGCTTGGGTAGCACCGACTACGAGCAGTACTTC
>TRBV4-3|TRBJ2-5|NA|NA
CASSQVTGSYQETQYF
TGCGCCAGCAGCCAAGTAACGGGATCATACCAAGAGACCCAGTACTTC
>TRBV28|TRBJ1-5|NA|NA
CASNKLQGNRPHHF
TGTGCCAGCAATAAGTTGCAGGGGAATCGGCCCCATCATTTT
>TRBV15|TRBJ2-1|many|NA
CATSHMGGSRRSYNEQFF
TGTGCCACCAGTCACATGGGGGGATCTAGGCGGTCCTACAATGAGCAGTTCTTC
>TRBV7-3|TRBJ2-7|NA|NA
CAIILGGAYEQYF
TGTGCCATCATCCTGGGGGGTGCTTACGAGCAGTACTTC
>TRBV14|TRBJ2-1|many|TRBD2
CASSQTAGGYNEQFF
TGTGCCAGCAGCCAAACAGCGGGGGGGTACAATGAGCAGTTCTTC
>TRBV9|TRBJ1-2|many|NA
CASSSGNYGYTF
TGTGCCAGCAGCTCCGGAAACTATGGCTACACCTTC
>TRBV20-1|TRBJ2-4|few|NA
CSAPVAGAKNIQYF
TGCAGTGCCCCGGTGGCGGGAGCCAAAAACATTCAGTACTTC
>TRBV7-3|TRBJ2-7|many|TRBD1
CASSLQGAGEQYF
TGTGCCAGCAGCTTACAGGGGGCAGGCGAGCAGTACTTC
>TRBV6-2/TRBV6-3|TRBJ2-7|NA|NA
CASSYGSGTPTYEQYF
TGTGCCAGCAGTTACGGTTCCGGGACACCCACCTACGAGCAGTACTTC
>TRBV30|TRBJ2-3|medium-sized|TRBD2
CAWGSGNGDTQYF
TGTGCCTGGGGTAGCGGGAACGGAGATACGCAGTATTTT